These 30 T cell receptor beta chains share one sample of origin, sequenced in a study of T-cell memory formation after mild COVID-19. TCRdb itself ran the 5' RACE reads through MiXCR, one entry per CDR3 protein. The profile shows roughly 130,000 distinct CDR3 sequences, about 15% of them singletons. Sequencing was done on a sample of PBMCs or a T cell subset sorted from them (not recorded which). These TCRs come from a young man who had mild COVID-19 (a few samples of this study predate the infection). Cell type and time point are not known.

The chain combines TRBV2 with TRBJ2-2, with D possibly being TRBD1 (6 bases). Germline CDR1 is SNHLY and CDR2 is FYNNEI. The CDR3 totals 15 residues. V gave up 7 bases and J gave up 2 bases, with 14 bases separating them. The CDR3: CASNQDSLNTGELFF. CDR3 coding DNA: TGTGCCAGCAACCAGGACAGCCTAAACACCGGGGAGCTGTTTTTT.

This chain uses TRBV12-3 or TRBV12-4 with TRBJ2-3; 9 positions match TRBD1. Germline trimming cut 3 bases from V and 4 bases from J; bases unmatched to any gene: 5. This CDR3 comprises 15 residues. In DNA form, the CDR3 reads TGTGCCAGCAGTTTGGACAGGGGAATGGCAGATACGCAGTATTTT. Encoded protein: CASSLDRGMADTQYF.

This clonotype was observed a few times. The chain combines TRBV25-1 with TRBJ2-7; D not resolved. The CDR3 length is 11 residues. V lost 6 bases and J lost 4, with 7 bases in between. Germline V lookup: CDR1 MGHDK, CDR2 SYGVNS. In DNA form, the CDR3 reads TGTGCCAGCAGAGGGAATTACGAGCAGTACGTC. Its protein is CASRGNYEQYV.

J is TRBJ2-3 and V is TRBV4-3; D gene ambiguous. Germline CDR1 is LGHNA and CDR2 is YSLEER. The length of the CDR3 is 12 residues. Trimming shortened V by 9 bases and J by 4 bases, and 11 bases separated the two germline ends. CDR3 in amino acids: CARPRVADTQYF. In DNA form, the CDR3 reads TGCGCCAGACCACGAGTCGCAGATACGCAGTATTTT.

The V and J genes are TRBV29-1 and TRBJ2-7, with 7 bases matching TRBD2. Germline V lookup: CDR1 SQVTM, CDR2 ANQGSEA. The CDR3 contains 15 residues. Losses at the gene ends were 4 bases for V and 0 bases for J; bases not matched to a gene: 9. The CDR3 DNA reads TGCAGCGTTGCGGCGGGAGCCCGTTCCTCCTACGAGCAGTACTTC. This translates into CSVAAGARSSYEQYF.

CDR3 amino acids: CASSQDIGGRTGELFF. The CDR3 DNA is TGTGCCAGCAGCCAAGATATCGGGGGGCGGACCGGGGAGCTGTTTTTT. The chain combines TRBV4-2 with TRBJ2-2; D may be TRBD2 (7 bases). The CDR3 contains 16 residues. V was clipped by 0 bases and J by 5 bases, with 13 bases between them. Germline CDR1 LGHNA, CDR2 YNFKEQ.

This clonotype was observed a handful of times. V usage is TRBV5-1 and J usage is TRBJ2-5, with unresolved D. The CDR3 has 12 amino acids. Germline CDR1 SGHRS, CDR2 YFSETQ. V shed 4 bases and J shed 4 bases, with 8 bases lying between them. The CDR3 DNA follows: TGCGCCAGCAGCCCGCCTACAGAGACCCAGTACTTC. Encoded protein: CASSPPTETQYF.

This clonotype was observed at least ten times. The chain recombines TRBV12-3 or TRBV12-4 with TRBJ2-7; no clear D gene. The V and J ends lost 7 bases and 2 bases respectively, with 15 bases between them. CDR3 length: 14 amino acids. In nucleotides, the CDR3 is TGTGCCAGCAAGATCTCCGGCGGCGCCTACGAGCAGTACTTC. Its protein is CASKISGGAYEQYF.

CDR3 coding DNA: TGTGCCAGCAGCTACCGACAGATACTCCAAGAGACCCAGTACTTC. This encodes CASSYRQILQETQYF. V gene TRBV5-6 combines with J gene TRBJ2-5; TRBD1 is a possible D gene (5 bases). Trimming left V 3 bases short and J 1 base short, with 13 bases between. CDR1 and CDR2 from the germline V gene are SGHDT and YYEEEE. The CDR3 is 15 amino acids.

V gene TRBV4-2 combines with J gene TRBJ1-5; TRBD1 might be the D (5 bases). The CDR3 spans 15 residues. Germline lookup yields CDR1 LGHNA and CDR2 YNFKEQ. V lost 4 bases to trimming and J lost 1 base, with 11 bases between them. This CDR3 is CASSRQTGSNQPQHF. The CDR3 DNA reads TGTGCCAGCAGCCGACAGACGGGAAGCAATCAGCCCCAGCATTTT.

The rearrangement uses TRBV6-2 or TRBV6-3 and TRBJ2-7, with no clear D. The germline CDR1 and CDR2 sequences are MNHEY and SVGEGT. Trimming took 6 bases from V and 3 from J, leaving 9 bases between them. This CDR3 comprises 12 residues. CDR3 nucleotides: TGTGCCAGCAGCTCCCCCCTCTACGAGCAGTACTTC. It codes for CASSSPLYEQYF.

The sample holds a few counts of this clonotype. The chain couples TRBV4-1 to TRBJ2-2; D possibly corresponds to TRBD2 (6 bases). Germline V CDR1 and CDR2: MGHRA, YSYEKL. This CDR3 comprises 13 residues. The V gene lost 5 bases and the J gene lost 8 bases, with 12 bases spanning the gap. The CDR3 reads CASSSLARGELFF. CDR3 nucleotides: TGCGCCAGCAGCTCACTAGCAAGGGGGGAGCTGTTTTTT.

This chain uses TRBV4-2 with TRBJ2-3, with a possible D match to TRBD2 (5 bases). CDR1 LGHNA and CDR2 YNFKEQ come from the germline V gene. CDR3 size: 16 residues. The V end was cut by 0 bases, the J end by 6 bases, with 16 bases between. The CDR3 reads CASSQDVLAGPDTQYF. The DNA for the CDR3 is TGTGCCAGCAGCCAAGATGTGCTAGCTGGACCTGATACGCAGTATTTT.

This clonotype was seen only a few times. V gene TRBV3-1 combines with J gene TRBJ2-1; tentatively, D is TRBD1 (6 bases). The ends were cut back, 2 bases at V and 3 bases at J, with 20 bases in the middle. The CDR3 has 18 residues. Germline V gene data show CDR1 as LGHDT and CDR2 as YNNKEL (reference sequence). The CDR3 coding sequence is TGTGCCAGCAGCCAACGGAGGCAAGGGGGAATGGGCTACAATGAGCAGTTCTTC. Translated: CASSQRRQGGMGYNEQFF.

This clonotype was observed a few times. The chain employs TRBV7-2 and TRBJ1-2; D is perhaps TRBD1 (6 bases). Per the germline V gene, CDR1 is SGHTA and CDR2 is FQGNSA. Between the trimmed V and J ends, which lost 4 bases and 8 bases, there was a span of 20 bases. This CDR3 has 15 amino acids. CDR3 DNA sequence: TGTGCCAGCAGCTACGTCGCAGGGGCGGATTCCGGCTACACCTTC. It translates to CASSYVAGADSGYTF.

The genes are TRBV10-3 and TRBJ2-7; TRBD1 matches at 9 bases. CDR3 length equals 15 residues. Germline V lookup: CDR1 ENHRY, CDR2 SYGVKD. V was pared by 4 bases and J by 6 bases, with 10 bases of the junction left unmatched. For the CDR3, the DNA is TGTGCCATCAGTGGGGGGCGGGACAGGGCGTCCGAGCAGTACTTC. This codes for CAISGGRDRASEQYF.

This clonotype was detected only a few times. The gene calls are TRBV5-1 and TRBJ1-2; D possibly corresponds to TRBD1 (6 bases). The CDR3 has 13 amino acids. Germline values: CDR1 SGHRS, CDR2 YFSETQ. Between the trimmed V and J ends, which lost 2 bases and 13 bases, there was a span of 18 bases. CDR3 sequence: CASSFRTVGKSTF. CDR3 bases: TGCGCCAGCAGCTTCAGGACAGTTGGGAAGTCCACCTTC.

This clonotype was detected many times. The chain joins TRBV4-3 to TRBJ2-7, with D possibly called TRBD1 or TRBD2 (5 bases each). There are 15 residues in the CDR3. Germline CDR1 LGHNA, CDR2 YSLEER. The V and J ends lost 0 bases and 6 bases respectively, with 15 bases between them. The DNA of the CDR3 is TGCGCCAGCAGCCAAGACCACAGGCTGGGAGCCGAGCAGTACTTC. Amino acids: CASSQDHRLGAEQYF.

The chain combines TRBV29-1 with TRBJ2-1; possibly TRBD1 for D (6 bases). Germline V gene sequence: CDR1 SQVTM, CDR2 ANQGSEA. This CDR3 spans 14 amino acids. Trimming pared 4 bases from V and 5 bases from J, leaving 15 bases between. The CDR3 nucleotides are TGCAGCGTTGCGGGACAAAGGCCAAACAATGAGCAGTTCTTC. It specifies CSVAGQRPNNEQFF.

This clonotype has only a few counts. This chain joins TRBV20-1 and TRBJ2-5, with 14 bases lining up with TRBD2. Unmatched junction bases numbered 8, after V lost 6 bases and J lost 5 bases. The germline gives CDR1 DFQATT, CDR2 SNEGSKA (reference sequence). CDR3 length: 15 residues. CDR3 residues: CSARTSGGLWETQYF. CDR3 DNA sequence: TGCAGTGCGAGGACTAGCGGGGGGCTGTGGGAGACCCAGTACTTC.

The chain joins TRBV7-9 to TRBJ2-3; D ambiguous. TRBJ2-5 explains the end of the DNA better; the J call may be wrong. The CDR3 runs to 12 residues. Germline loops: CDR1 SEHNR, CDR2 FQNEAQ (reference sequence). CDR3 sequence reads: CASTSMAETQYF. The DNA for the CDR3 is TGTGCCAGCACATCCATGGCCGAGACCCAGTACTTC.

The CDR3 here is CASTPRADQPQHF. The CDR3 coding sequence is TGTGCCAGCACTCCTCGGGCCGATCAGCCCCAGCATTTT. This chain connects TRBV6-5 to TRBJ1-5; D call uncertain. Trimming removed 7 bases at V and 5 bases at J, with 12 bases between. CDR1 is MNHEY, CDR2 SVGAGI, per germline. CDR3 length: 13 residues.

J is TRBJ1-1 and V is TRBV19; 9 bases are shared with TRBD1. Germline V gene lookup returns CDR1 LNHDA and CDR2 SQIVND (reference sequence). This CDR3 has 15 amino acids. J gave up 4 bases and V 4 bases, and 7 bases lay outside the gene matches. The CDR3: CASSTGTGWATEAFF. In nucleotides, the CDR3 is TGTGCCAGTAGTACCGGGACAGGGTGGGCCACTGAAGCTTTCTTT.

The chain combines TRBV7-2 with TRBJ1-2, with TRBD1 as a possible D gene (5 bases). The CDR3 has 14 residues. Germline V gene sequence: CDR1 SGHTA, CDR2 FQGNSA. Trimming pared 5 bases from V and 9 bases from J, leaving 19 bases between. The CDR3 sequence: CASSASPGPRSYTF. In DNA, the CDR3 is TGTGCCAGCAGCGCCTCCCCGGGACCCCGGAGCTACACCTTC.

This clonotype has just a few counts. This chain uses TRBV28 with TRBJ1-3; TRBD1 matches at 8 bases. V was clipped by 11 bases and J by 0 bases; unmatched bases: 9. Germline CDR1 reads MDHEN; CDR2 reads SYDVKM. This CDR3 has 15 amino acids. The CDR3 is CAVPKTGDSGNTIYF. In DNA form, the CDR3 reads TGTGCCGTACCGAAGACAGGGGACTCTGGAAACACCATATATTTT.

The V and J genes are TRBV12-3 or TRBV12-4 and TRBJ1-4, with 7 positions matching TRBD1. V was clipped by 4 bases and J by 0 bases; unmatched bases: 5. The CDR3 contains 16 residues. CDR3: CASSSDRHATNEKLFF. The CDR3 nucleotides read TGTGCCAGCAGTTCGGACAGGCATGCAACTAATGAAAAACTGTTTTTT.

The chain combines TRBV5-1 with TRBJ1-2, with 7 bases aligning to TRBD1. The germline V gene encodes CDR1 SGHRS and CDR2 YFSETQ. The V and J ends lost 2 bases and 3 bases, in that order; junction bases with no gene match: 1. The CDR3 contains 13 residues. As DNA, the CDR3 is TGCGCCAGCAGCTTCACAGGGGACTATGGCTACACCTTC. This sequence encodes CASSFTGDYGYTF.

This clonotype was seen more than once but under ten times. The chain has TRBV4-2 and TRBJ2-4; TRBD2 agrees at 11 bases. CDR1 LGHNA and CDR2 YNFKEQ come from the germline V gene. The CDR3 has 18 amino acids. V shed 0 bases and J 0 bases; nucleotides not matched to a gene: 4. The CDR3 is CASSQDFSGGGAKNIQYF. DNA of the CDR3: TGTGCCAGCAGCCAAGATTTTAGCGGGGGGGGAGCCAAAAACATTCAGTACTTC.

The rearrangement joins TRBV7-3 to TRBJ1-1; no firm D call. V was trimmed by 5 bases and J by 1 base, leaving 8 bases between them. Per the germline V gene, CDR1 is SGHTA and CDR2 is FQGTGA. This CDR3 is built from 13 residues. As DNA, the CDR3 is TGTGCCAGCAGCCCGAACCCGAACACTGAAGCTTTCTTT. The encoded protein is CASSPNPNTEAFF.

This clonotype was counted only a few times. The chain has TRBV4-2 and TRBJ2-3; TRBD2 might be the D (6 bases). V was pared by 4 bases and J by 1 base, with 21 bases between. Germline CDR1 LGHNA, CDR2 YNFKEQ. This CDR3 has 18 residues. The CDR3 sequence: CASSLAGTGGAGTDTQYF. DNA of the CDR3: TGTGCCAGCAGCCTGGCCGGGACCGGCGGGGCGGGCACAGATACGCAGTATTTT.